Below, 16 T cell receptor beta chains from the same sample are listed, as sequenced in a study of OX40 agonist ivuxolimab in advanced cancers. Assay: immunoSEQ multiplex PCR; the TCRdb copy retains only in-frame clones and omits some. The data contain under 85,000 clones, roughly 93% of them seen just once; the ten biggest clones take up 6.2%. The material sequenced was CD4+ or CD8+ T cells sorted from blood, taken in a trial of the OX40 agonist ivuxolimab. These receptors all stem from an adult with an advanced solid tumor such as melanoma, head and neck, liver or kidney cancer.

The J gene is TRBJ1-1, the V gene TRBV12-5; D uncertain. Trimming stripped 6 bases from V and 3 bases from J, with 17 bases between. The CDR3 loop spans 15 amino acids. CDR1 is LGHNT, CDR2 FRNRAP, per germline. CDR3 protein: CASGLRTKGDTEAFF. The CDR3 coding sequence is TGTGCTAGTGGCCTCCGTACCAAAGGAGACACTGAAGCTTTCTTT.

The chain joins TRBV5-6 to TRBJ1-5, with 8 nucleotides matching TRBD1. CDR3 length: 16 amino acids. Germline values: CDR1 SGHDT, CDR2 YYEEEE. The J segment lost 0 bases and the V segment lost 4 bases, leaving 6 bases of the junction unmatched. The CDR3 region is CASSADRDYSNQPQHF. The CDR3 DNA follows: TGTGCCAGCAGCGCGGACAGGGACTATAGCAATCAGCCCCAGCATTTT.

V gene TRBV11-2 combines with J gene TRBJ2-1; tentative D call: TRBD1 (5 bases). The CDR3 is 14 residues long. Per germline, CDR1 SGHAT and CDR2 FQNNGV. Between the trimmed V and J ends, which lost 1 base and 6 bases, there was a span of 10 bases. The CDR3 nucleotides read TGTGCCAGCAGCTTAGCAGGGCGAGGCAATGAGCAGTTCTTC. Translated, it gives CASSLAGRGNEQFF.

This sequence joins TRBV12-1 and TRBJ2-7; the table's D call, TRBD2, was not checked against the DNA. TRBV12-1 is a documented pseudogene. The CDR3 runs to 15 residues. The CDR3 region is CASPKRESSSYEQYF. The CDR3 DNA follows: TGTGCCAGCCCCAAGCGGGAGTCGAGCTCCTACGAGCAGTACTTC.

The chain recombines TRBV6-5 with TRBJ1-5; tentative D call: TRBD1 (6 bases). The V end lost 6 bases, the J end lost 7 bases, and 10 bases lay between the germline ends. The CDR3 contains 12 residues. Per the germline V gene, CDR1 is MNHEY and CDR2 is SVGAGI. CDR3 DNA: TGTGCCAGCAGACAGGGTAGCCAGCCCCAGCATTTT. Its translation is CASRQGSQPQHF.

The chain employs TRBV6-6 and TRBJ2-7; 9 nucleotides match TRBD1. This CDR3 region has 13 residues. V trimming: 4 bases; J trimming: 5 bases; junction bases outside the gene matches: 3. Germline V gives CDR1 MNHNY, CDR2 SVGAGI (reference sequence). CDR3 sequence: CASSSGTGNEQYF. CDR3 DNA sequence: TGTGCCAGCAGTTCGGGGACAGGGAACGAGCAGTACTTC.

V is TRBV27 and J is TRBJ2-7; D may correspond to TRBD1 or TRBD2 (5 bases each). V dropped 2 bases and J dropped 0 bases, with 11 bases sitting between them. CDR3 length: 15 residues. Germline CDR1 reads MNHEY; CDR2 reads SMNVEV (reference sequence). The CDR3: CASSLNRRSSYEQYF. Here the CDR3 DNA reads TGTGCCAGCAGTTTAAACAGGAGGAGCTCCTACGAGCAGTACTTC.

This clone was detected once. This chain links TRBV11-2 with TRBJ2-4, with D unresolved. Germline CDR1 and CDR2: SGHAT and FQNNGV. The CDR3 covers 14 residues. Trimming pared 5 bases from V and 5 bases from J, leaving 13 bases between. The CDR3 spells CASSEEDAQNIQYF. The DNA for the CDR3 is TGTGCCAGCAGCGAAGAGGACGCCCAAAACATTCAGTACTTC. The full variable domain, its missing parts supplied by reference TRBV11-2 and TRBJ2-4, is EAGVAQSPRYKIIEKRQSVAFWCNPISGHATLYWYQQILGQGPKLLIQFQNNGVVDDSQLPKDRFSAERLKGVDSTLKIQPAKLEDSAVYLCASSEEDAQNIQYFGAGTRLSVL.

The chain joins TRBV30 to TRBJ2-7; D unresolved. CDR1 GTSNPN and CDR2 SVGIG come from the germline V gene (reference sequence). This CDR3 comprises 13 residues. Trimming left V 1 base short and J 2 bases short, with 9 bases between. The CDR3 DNA is TGTGCCTGGAGTGGGGTCGTTACCTACGAGCAGTACTTC. It translates to CAWSGVVTYEQYF.

Notes on this clone: This sample includes further DNA sequences coding for the same CDR3. The gene calls are TRBV9 and TRBJ2-7; D tentatively reads TRBD1 or TRBD2 (5 bases each). The CDR3 has 14 amino acids. Trimming took 0 bases from V and 4 from J, leaving 11 bases between them. CDR1 and CDR2 from the germline V gene are SGDLS and YYNGEE. CDR3 sequence reads: CASSVGGIGYEQYF. The DNA for the CDR3 is TGTGCCAGCAGCGTAGGGGGGATTGGGTACGAGCAGTACTTC.

The DNA of the CDR3 is TGCGCCAGCAGCCCGGGACTTGACATAAATGAGCAGTTCTTC. It specifies CASSPGLDINEQFF. This chain uses TRBV5-1 with TRBJ2-1; D is possibly TRBD2 (6 bases). Germline V CDR1 and CDR2: SGHRS, YFSETQ. Between the trimmed V and J ends, which lost 4 bases and 7 bases, there was a span of 15 bases. This CDR3 is 14 amino acids long.

The gene calls are TRBV6-1 and TRBJ2-3; maybe TRBD2 (7 bases). The V end lost 2 bases, the J end lost 8 bases, and 20 bases lay between the germline ends. CDR1 and CDR2 (germline): MNHNS, SASEGT. The CDR3 totals 16 residues. The CDR3 bases are TGTGCCAGCAGTGAACAAGTCGGGGGGCGCGCTTTTACGCAGTATTTT. It yields the protein CASSEQVGGRAFTQYF.

V is TRBV19 and J is TRBJ2-1, with D possibly matching TRBD2 (6 bases). V was clipped by 5 bases and J by 0 bases, with 11 bases between them. The CDR3 is 15 residues long. Germline CDR1 and CDR2: LNHDA and SQIVND (reference sequence). The CDR3 sequence is CASSPTGGSYNEQFF. In DNA, the CDR3 is TGTGCCAGTAGTCCTACCGGGGGCTCCTACAATGAGCAGTTCTTC.

The chain employs TRBV7-7 and TRBJ1-1, with D hard to call. The length of the CDR3 is 13 residues. Germline assignment: CDR1 SSHAT and CDR2 FNYEAQ (reference sequence). Trimming took off 1 base at V and 1 base at J, with 4 bases between the two ends. CDR3: CASSLDPNTEAFF. The CDR3 DNA reads as TGTGCCAGCAGCTTAGATCCGAACACTGAAGCTTTCTTT.

This clone appeared a single time. The chain has TRBV29-1 and TRBJ2-1; D is undetermined. Germline V lookup: CDR1 SQVTM, CDR2 ANQGSEA. CDR3 length equals 11 residues. Trimming shortened V by 8 bases and J by 9 bases, and 14 bases separated the two germline ends. The CDR3 is CSTSLVGEQFF. The CDR3, as DNA: TGCAGCACTTCACTTGTGGGTGAGCAGTTCTTC.

CDR3 coding DNA: TGTGCCAGCAGCGCCCGGGGTCCTCGGGATGAGCAGTTCTTC. This sequence encodes CASSARGPRDEQFF. The gene calls are TRBV11-2 and TRBJ2-1, with D perhaps TRBD2 (5 bases). Germline V gives CDR1 SGHAT, CDR2 FQNNGV. The length of the CDR3 is 14 residues. The ends were cut back, 5 bases at V and 8 bases at J, with 16 bases in the middle.